What follows describes a single T cell receptor (beta chain). Its antigen remains unknown. This CDR3 has 16 residues. In germline, CDR1 is MNHEY, CDR2 SVGAGI. Deletions cut 4 bases from V and 4 bases from J, with 18 bases between. The data are from a study of cytomegalovirus exposure and HLA in healthy donors. Donors sampled were nominally healthy, though unrecorded immune exposures were likely. Study-wide results and limits: Several V segments, TRBV6-2 and TRBV6-3 among them, could not be told apart and were dropped.

The PCR employed 60 Vbeta primers together with 13 Jbeta primers. The method was immunoSEQ multiplex PCR; TCRdb's version includes in-frame clones alone and lacks a portion of them. This sample has about 98,000 clones; around 75% occur once, and the top ten carry 9.5% to 13%. The origin of this receptor is a man aged 18 to 30 in good health and CMV-seropositive. The sample comprised PBMCs. The chain links TRBV6-5 to TRBJ2-3, with a tentative D call TRBD1 (6 bases). The CDR3: CASSSTGHIRSDTQYF. CDR3 bases: TGTGCCAGCAGTTCCACGGGACACATCAGGTCAGATACGCAGTATTTT.